Listed below are T cell receptor beta chains from one sample, sequenced in a study of vaccination and CD4 T cells after COVID-19. In TCRdb, the PCR reads were re-called with MiXCR into one record per CDR3 protein. The sample holds about 13,000 distinct CDR3 sequences, roughly 80% seen once. Antigens of these TCRs are unknown. The source was CD4+ T cells from blood, cultured in vitro, collected after SARS-CoV-2 vaccination. These receptors came from a human donor who received a COVID-19 vaccine. The CDR3 runs from the conserved cysteine through the conserved F or W. The D gene is left open where the match is weak. Rows give clone size only sometimes, using once, few, many, or a class for an expanded clone.

j_gene,len,v_gene,d_gene,abundance,CDR3aa,CDR3nt
TRBJ2-3,14,TRBV20-1,TRBD1,-,CSAPDRGGADTQYF,TGCAGTGCTCCGGACAGGGGGGGAGCAGATACGCAGTATTTT
TRBJ1-3,14,TRBV6-1,TRBD1,-,CASSGQGSGNTIYF,TGTGCCAGTTCAGGACAGGGCTCTGGAAACACCATATATTTT
TRBJ2-5,17,TRBV5-1,TRBD1,few,CASSLGPRTGGGETQYF,TGCGCCAGCAGCTTAGGCCCCCGGACAGGGGGGGGGGAGACCCAGTACTTC
TRBJ1-1,16,TRBV19,TRBD1,-,CASSTPGQGLSYEAFF,TGTGCCAGTAGTACTCCGGGACAGGGCTTATCGTATGAAGCTTTCTTT
TRBJ1-2,14,TRBV25-1,-,few,CASSKRGGLDGYTF,TGTGCCAGCAGTAAAAGAGGGGGGCTAGATGGCTACACCTTC
TRBJ2-7,15,TRBV7-2,TRBD2,-,CASSLAGRGGGEQYF,TGTGCCAGCAGCTTAGCAGGGCGGGGGGGAGGGGAGCAGTACTTC
TRBJ2-6,17,TRBV6-5,-,medium-sized,CASSYSQGRTGANVLTF,TGTGCCAGCAGTTACTCGCAGGGACGCACTGGGGCCAACGTCCTGACTTTC
TRBJ1-1,17,TRBV10-3,-,-,CAISDRLVSGMNTEAFF,TGTGCCATCAGTGATCGCTTAGTCTCGGGAATGAACACTGAAGCTTTCTTT
TRBJ2-7,15,TRBV14,-,once,CASSQEVGSSYEQYF,TGTGCCAGCAGCCAAGAGGTCGGGTCTTCCTACGAGCAGTACTTC
TRBJ2-3,16,TRBV20-1,TRBD2,medium-sized,CSAATVSGGARDTQYF,TGCAGTGCCGCCACCGTCAGCGGGGGGGCCAGAGATACGCAGTATTTT
TRBJ1-1,12,TRBV20-1,-,few,CSAGGQNTEAFF,TGCAGTGCTGGTGGCCAGAACACTGAAGCTTTCTTT
TRBJ1-1,14,TRBV27,-,-,CASSSLRGNTEAFF,TGTGCCAGCAGTTCCCTTCGGGGGAACACTGAAGCTTTCTTT
TRBJ1-1,14,TRBV6-1,TRBD1,few,CASSRPGQGAGAFF,TGTGCCAGCAGTCGCCCGGGACAGGGGGCTGGCGCTTTCTTT
TRBJ2-5,18,TRBV2,TRBD2,-,CASSLFVSTSGGQETQYF,TGTGCCAGCAGTCTATTTGTTTCGACTAGCGGGGGGCAAGAGACCCAGTACTTC
TRBJ1-6,14,TRBV2,TRBD1,-,CASFRGGANSPLHF,TGTGCCAGTTTTAGAGGGGGCGCGAATTCACCCCTCCACTTT
TRBJ1-2,13,TRBV6-1,-,-,CASSRDGSYGYTF,TGTGCCAGCAGTCGTGATGGGTCCTATGGCTACACCTTC
TRBJ1-2,13,TRBV24-1,-,-,CATSDPSMGGYTF,TGTGCCACCAGTGACCCTTCGATGGGTGGCTACACCTTC
TRBJ1-6,15,TRBV2,-,-,CASSETRQGTSPLHF,TGTGCCAGCAGTGAAACCCGCCAAGGAACTTCACCCCTCCACTTT
TRBJ1-5,15,TRBV19,TRBD1,-,CASSPDRGGNQPQHF,TGTGCCAGTAGTCCGGACAGGGGAGGTAATCAGCCCCAGCATTTT
TRBJ1-3,16,TRBV7-9,-,once,CASSRYTGDGGNTIYF,TGTGCCAGCAGCCGATACACCGGGGACGGTGGAAACACCATATATTTT
TRBJ1-2,13,TRBV6-1,-,-,CASGEEGIYGYTF,TGTGCCAGCGGGGAAGAGGGAATCTATGGCTACACCTTC
TRBJ1-2,15,TRBV6-1,TRBD1,-,CASSAGQGANYGYTF,TGTGCCAGCAGTGCCGGACAGGGAGCTAACTATGGCTACACCTTC
TRBJ2-3,14,TRBV12-5,-,-,CASALLGQLDTQYF,TGTGCTAGTGCACTCTTGGGGCAGCTAGATACGCAGTATTTT
TRBJ2-5,15,TRBV19,TRBD2,-,CASSMLAGGQETQYF,TGTGCCAGTAGTATGCTAGCGGGGGGCCAAGAGACCCAGTACTTC
TRBJ1-2,14,TRBV24-1,-,-,CATSGWGAQGGYTF,TGTGCCACCAGTGGCTGGGGGGCCCAGGGTGGCTACACCTTC
TRBJ1-2,16,TRBV25-1,TRBD1,-,CASSQRQGEDHYGYTF,TGTGCCAGCAGTCAGAGACAGGGGGAAGATCACTATGGCTACACCTTC
TRBJ1-2,15,TRBV12-3/TRBV12-4,TRBD1,-,CASSGSGTGAYGYTF,TGTGCCAGCAGCGGATCTGGGACAGGGGCGTATGGCTACACCTTC
TRBJ2-5,16,TRBV2,TRBD1,-,CASTFDRVSSQETQYF,TGTGCCAGCACCTTCGACAGGGTTTCTTCCCAAGAGACCCAGTACTTC